A selection of T cell receptor beta chains follows, all from one sample in a study of cytomegalovirus exposure and HLA in healthy donors. Assay: immunoSEQ multiplex PCR; the TCRdb copy retains only in-frame clones and omits some. The sample consists of about 140,000 clones, under 80% of them appearing once. The material sequenced was PBMCs. The receptors were gathered from a male donor in good health and CMV-seronegative. The CDR3 runs from the conserved cysteine through the conserved F or W. Each record gives: J gene, V gene, CDR3 protein.

TRBJ2-7 TRBV7-6 CASSFGTGGNYEQYF
TRBJ2-5 TRBV5-1 CASSFTLDGGQETQYF
TRBJ1-6 TRBV2 CASSEAPGSPLHF
TRBJ1-1 TRBV28 CASSLRQGGTEAFF
TRBJ2-6 TRBV5-4 CASSLVVGANVLTF
TRBJ2-1 TRBV7-9 CASRGDNEQFF
TRBJ1-3 TRBV2 CASSWGQGISGNTIYF
TRBJ2-1 TRBV9 CASSVLAGTNNEQFF
TRBJ1-2 TRBV25-1 CASSPSHDRLSYGYTF
TRBJ1-6 TRBV5-1 CASSSQSSYNSPLHF
TRBJ2-5 TRBV14 CASSQFRGRETQYF
TRBJ1-3 TRBV13 CASRFNGNTIYF
TRBJ1-4 TRBV30 CAWAQGRGEKLFF
TRBJ2-7 TRBV5-4 CASSPGTLSSYEQYF
TRBJ2-5 TRBV7-2 CASSSASGGGLGRETQYF
TRBJ2-7 TRBV2 CASRGQDYEQYF
TRBJ1-2 TRBV5-1 CASSLTIQGAVGGYPF
TRBJ2-1 TRBV5-1 CASSVGLAGAIGQFF
TRBJ1-2 TRBV30 CAWAHRQGYYGYTF
TRBJ2-3 TRBV5-1 CASSLEVAVTDTQYF
TRBJ2-2 TRBV27 CASSPTGHGELFF
TRBJ2-3 TRBV7-2 CASSPAGTVTDTQYF
TRBJ2-5 TRBV4-1 CASSQEGASGGPQETQYF
TRBJ1-2 TRBV2 CASSETPSGGEGYTF
TRBJ2-7 TRBV15 CATSRDMDRGYEQYF
TRBJ1-1 TRBV4-3 CASSHGPSSDGRGEAFF
TRBJ2-7 TRBV7-6 CASSQLAEISYEQYF
TRBJ1-3 TRBV30 CAWSVDRVTGNTIYF
TRBJ2-5 TRBV5-6 CASRNRGGGITQYF
TRBJ2-1 TRBV7-7 CASSLGQGVGEQFF
TRBJ2-7 TRBV7-6 CASSPLVAGGPGLNEQYF
TRBJ2-2 TRBV5-4 CASSLIGLAGTGELFF
TRBJ1-5 TRBV5-6 CASSLRVALSNQPQHF
TRBJ2-2 TRBV7-3 CASSLRKSDEGGHLSGELFF
TRBJ2-2 TRBV5-4 CASSSIPGQAVRELFF
TRBJ2-6 TRBV19 CALPWGGNPGANVLTF
TRBJ2-3 TRBV27 CASSLYSRGATNTDTQYF
TRBJ1-6 TRBV27 CASRTGYSPLHF
TRBJ2-3 TRBV29-1 CSAHLRTSGVQDTQYF
TRBJ2-1 TRBV6-6 CASSYSLAGGKSEQFF
TRBJ1-2 TRBV4-1 CASSQDYSPQRGF
TRBJ2-7 TRBV30 CAWSVPGGYEQYF
TRBJ2-7 TRBV2 CASSQRGQATYEQYF
TRBJ1-5 TRBV13 CASSSFSNQPQHF
TRBJ1-1 TRBV5-6 CASSIDTFYTEAFF
TRBJ1-5 TRBV2 CASMRADRGNQPQHF
TRBJ2-1 TRBV5-6 CASSLAGSSYNEQFF
TRBJ2-7 TRBV11-1 CASSYGTGTFSYEQYF
TRBJ1-6 TRBV7-2 CASSQYNSPLHF